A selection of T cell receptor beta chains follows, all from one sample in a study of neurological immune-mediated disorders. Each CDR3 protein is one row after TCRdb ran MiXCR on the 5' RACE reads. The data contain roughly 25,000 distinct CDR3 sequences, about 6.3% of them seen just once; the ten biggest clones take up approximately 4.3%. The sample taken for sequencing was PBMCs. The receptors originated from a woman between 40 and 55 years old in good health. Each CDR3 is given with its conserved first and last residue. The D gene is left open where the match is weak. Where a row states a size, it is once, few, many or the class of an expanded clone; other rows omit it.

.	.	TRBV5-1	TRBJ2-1	CASSLDANREQFF	TGCGCCAGCAGCTTGGACGCCAACCGCGAGCAGTTCTTC
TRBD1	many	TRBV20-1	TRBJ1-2	CSAPATGVYGYTF	TGCAGTGCCCCAGCGACAGGGGTTTATGGCTACACCTTC
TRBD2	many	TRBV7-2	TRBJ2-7	CASSTLAGYTYEQYF	TGTGCCAGCAGCACTCTAGCGGGGTATACCTACGAGCAGTACTTC
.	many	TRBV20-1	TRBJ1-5	CSAPIPGGNQPQHF	TGCAGTGCTCCCATTCCTGGGGGCAATCAGCCCCAGCATTTT
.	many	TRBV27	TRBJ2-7	CASSLSPDSYEQYF	TGTGCCAGCAGTTTATCGCCGGACAGCTACGAGCAGTACTTC
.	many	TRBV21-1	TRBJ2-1	CASSKDPGGRSYNEQFF	TGTGCCAGCAGCAAAGATCCGGGAGGTCGCTCCTACAATGAGCAGTTCTTC
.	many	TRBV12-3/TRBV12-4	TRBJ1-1	CASSRSVNTEAFF	TGTGCCAGCAGCCGCAGCGTGAACACTGAAGCTTTCTTT
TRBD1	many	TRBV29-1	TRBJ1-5	CSVGQGTNQPQHF	TGCAGCGTTGGACAGGGTACCAACCAGCCCCAGCATTTT
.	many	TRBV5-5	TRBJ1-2	CASSLAEIYGYTF	TGTGCCAGCAGCTTAGCAGAGATCTATGGCTACACCTTC
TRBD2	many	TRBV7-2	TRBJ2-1	CASSLRTGTSGSGIQFF	TGTGCCAGCAGCTTAAGAACCGGGACTAGCGGGAGCGGGATACAGTTCTTC
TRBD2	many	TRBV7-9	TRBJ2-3	CASSFETSVPDTQYF	TGTGCCAGCAGCTTTGAAACTAGCGTACCAGATACGCAGTATTTT
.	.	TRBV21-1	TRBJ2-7	CASGLDITYEQYF	TGTGCCAGCGGCTTGGACATCACCTACGAGCAGTACTTC
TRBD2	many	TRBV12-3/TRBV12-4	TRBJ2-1	CASSFGGRGNEQFF	TGTGCCAGCAGTTTTGGCGGGAGGGGCAATGAGCAGTTCTTC
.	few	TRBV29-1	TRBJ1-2	CSGQDSRDGYTF	TGCAGCGGCCAGGATTCGCGGGATGGCTACACCTTC
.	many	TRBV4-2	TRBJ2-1	CASSQQPGSNNEQFF	TGTGCCAGCAGCCAGCAACCAGGGAGTAACAATGAGCAGTTCTTC
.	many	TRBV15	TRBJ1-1	CATSRDGGDTGEAFF	TGTGCCACCAGCAGAGATGGGGGTGATACAGGCGAAGCTTTCTTT
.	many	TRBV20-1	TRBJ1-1	CSAAPEAEAFF	TGCAGTGCGGCTCCGGAGGCTGAAGCTTTCTTT
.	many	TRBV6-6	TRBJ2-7	CATTDQEGSYEQYF	TGTGCCACCACGGACCAGGAGGGCTCCTACGAGCAGTACTTC
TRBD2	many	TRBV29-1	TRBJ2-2	CSVEGAGRTGELFF	TGCAGCGTTGAAGGAGCGGGACGGACCGGGGAGCTGTTTTTT
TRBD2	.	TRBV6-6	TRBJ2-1	CASSPFPSGVYNEQFF	TGTGCCAGCAGCCCGTTCCCTAGCGGGGTCTACAATGAGCAGTTCTTC
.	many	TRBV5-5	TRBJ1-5	CASSLVVNQPQHF	TGTGCCAGCAGCTTGGTAGTCAATCAGCCCCAGCATTTT
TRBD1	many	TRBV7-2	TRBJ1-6	CASSRLGQGDGSPLHF	TGTGCCAGCAGCAGACTGGGACAGGGTGACGGTTCACCCCTCCACTTT
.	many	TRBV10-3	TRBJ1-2	CAISDGTVRPYGYTF	TGTGCCATCAGTGATGGCACAGTCAGACCCTATGGCTACACCTTC
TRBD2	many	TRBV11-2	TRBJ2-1	CASSQGLAHYNEQFF	TGTGCCAGCAGCCAAGGACTAGCGCACTACAATGAGCAGTTCTTC
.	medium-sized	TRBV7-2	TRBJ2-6	CASSLRGAGMGGANVLTF	TGTGCCAGCAGTCTAAGGGGGGCGGGAATGGGCGGGGCCAACGTCCTGACTTTC
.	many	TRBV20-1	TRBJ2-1	CSARERAPGVGNEQFF	TGCAGTGCTAGAGAGCGCGCCCCGGGGGTCGGCAATGAGCAGTTCTTC
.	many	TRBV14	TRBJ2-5	CASSQGSAGKETQYF	TGTGCCAGCAGCCAAGGCTCCGCGGGTAAAGAGACCCAGTACTTC
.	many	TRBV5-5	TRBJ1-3	CASTSSGAGNTIYF	TGTGCCAGCACATCCTCAGGGGCTGGAAACACCATATATTTT
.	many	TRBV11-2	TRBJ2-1	CASSLVARQRAREGEQFF	TGTGCCAGCAGCTTAGTGGCCCGCCAGCGGGCCCGCGAGGGTGAGCAGTTCTTC
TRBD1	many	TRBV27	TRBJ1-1	CASSFSTGTEAFF	TGTGCCAGCAGTTTCTCGACAGGGACTGAAGCTTTCTTT
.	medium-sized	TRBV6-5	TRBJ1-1	CASSYGRGAEAFF	TGTGCCAGCAGTTACGGGAGGGGTGCTGAAGCTTTCTTT
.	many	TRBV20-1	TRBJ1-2	CSASKGKNDGYTF	TGCAGTGCTAGTAAGGGAAAAAATGATGGCTACACCTTC
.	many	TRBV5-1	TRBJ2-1	CASSPSRADGEQFF	TGCGCCAGCAGCCCATCTCGAGCAGACGGTGAGCAGTTCTTC
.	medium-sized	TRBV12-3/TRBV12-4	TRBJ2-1	CASSPGRPYNEQFF	TGTGCCAGCAGCCCGGGACGACCCTACAATGAGCAGTTCTTC
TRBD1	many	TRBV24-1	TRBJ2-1	CATSEGTTGDDEQFF	TGTGCCACCAGTGAGGGAACAACAGGGGACGATGAGCAGTTCTTC
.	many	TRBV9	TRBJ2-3	CASSERLFLHTQYF	TGTGCCAGCAGCGAACGGCTTTTCCTTCATACGCAGTATTTT
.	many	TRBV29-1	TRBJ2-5	CSVGLYQETQYF	TGCAGCGTTGGGCTGTACCAAGAGACCCAGTACTTC
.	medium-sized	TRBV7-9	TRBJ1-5	CASSLYGDQPQHF	TGTGCCAGCAGCTTATATGGGGATCAGCCCCAGCATTTT
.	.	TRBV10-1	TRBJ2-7	CASSEPSDRCYEQYF	TGCGCCAGCAGTGAACCCAGTGACAGGTGCTACGAGCAGTACTTC
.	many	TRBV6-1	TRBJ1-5	CASRGAGYQPQHF	TGTGCCAGCCGGGGGGCAGGGTATCAGCCCCAGCATTTT
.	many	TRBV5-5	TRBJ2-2	CASSLWGPGELFF	TGTGCCAGCAGCTTGTGGGGACCCGGGGAGCTGTTTTTT
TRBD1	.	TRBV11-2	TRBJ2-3	CASSERQGADTQYF	TGTGCCAGCAGCGAACGACAGGGCGCAGATACGCAGTATTTT
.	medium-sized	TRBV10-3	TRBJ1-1	CAISLDGGVAEAFF	TGTGCCATCAGCCTCGATGGTGGAGTCGCTGAAGCTTTCTTT
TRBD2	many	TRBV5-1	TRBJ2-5	CASSQSEGLAGAETQYF	TGCGCCAGCAGCCAATCGGAGGGACTAGCGGGAGCGGAGACCCAGTACTTC
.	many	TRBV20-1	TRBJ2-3	CSVIRDTDTQYF	TGCAGTGTCATAAGGGACACAGATACGCAGTATTTT
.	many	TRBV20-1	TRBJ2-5	CSARPTGRGETQYF	TGCAGTGCTAGGCCGACAGGGAGGGGAGAGACCCAGTACTTC
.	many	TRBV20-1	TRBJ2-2	CSGSPPGLPGELFF	TGCAGTGGTAGCCCTCCTGGACTACCCGGGGAGCTGTTTTTT
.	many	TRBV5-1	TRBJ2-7	CASSHSPIQETYEQYF	TGCGCCAGCAGCCATTCTCCTATACAGGAAACCTACGAGCAGTACTTC
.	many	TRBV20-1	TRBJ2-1	CSAGLYNEQFF	TGCAGTGCGGGGCTCTACAATGAGCAGTTCTTC
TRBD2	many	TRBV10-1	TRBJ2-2	CASSSSGTGELFF	TGCGCCAGCAGTTCTAGCGGGACCGGGGAGCTGTTTTTT
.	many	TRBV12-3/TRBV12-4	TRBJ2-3	CASRKWDTQYF	TGTGCCAGCAGAAAGTGGGATACGCAGTATTTT
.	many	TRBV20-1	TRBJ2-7	CSAKGTASSYEQYF	TGCAGTGCTAAAGGTACTGCAAGCTCCTACGAGCAGTACTTC
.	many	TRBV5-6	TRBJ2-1	CASSFSRGYEQFF	TGTGCCAGCAGCTTTAGCAGGGGCTATGAGCAGTTCTTC
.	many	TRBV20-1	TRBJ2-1	CSASGGTRYNEQFF	TGCAGTGCTAGTGGGGGAACCCGTTACAATGAGCAGTTCTTC
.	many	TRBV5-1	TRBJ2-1	CASSSAGQPNNEQFF	TGCGCCAGCAGTTCCGCTGGACAGCCTAACAATGAGCAGTTCTTC
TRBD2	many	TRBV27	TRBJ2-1	CASSPSGGSYNEQFF	TGTGCCAGCAGCCCTAGCGGGGGTTCCTACAATGAGCAGTTCTTC